The clone carrying this TCR beta chain was seen more than once but under ten times. The CDR3 extends 3 residues past the end of the read, so its final part is completed from the germline J gene. This sample was included in a study of T cell clonality in common variable immunodeficiency. The CDR3 is 14 residues long. The germline gives CDR1 GTSNPN, CDR2 SVGIG (reference sequence). The repertoire was sequenced with immunoSEQ multiplex PCR; TCRdb's copy has only in-frame clones and lacks some. Reported are tens of thousands of clones, none seen only once; the ten largest carry more than 2.5%. Material for sequencing was peripheral blood mononuclear cells. The receptor comes from a person aged 18 to 75 in good health. This chain connects TRBV30 to TRBJ1-1, with no clear D. This CDR3 is CAWSKTGVSYEAFF. Incomplete CDR3 DNA: TGTGCCTGGAGTAAAACCGGGGTCTCCTACGAG. Full variable domain (missing parts from reference TRBV30 and TRBJ1-1): SQTIHQWPATLVQPVGSPLSLECTVEGTSNPNLYWYRQAAGRGLQLLFYSVGIGQISSEVPQNLSASRPQDRQFILSSKKLLLSDSGFYLCAWSKTGVSYEAFFGQGTRLTVV.